What follows are 8 T cell receptor beta chains derived from one specimen sequenced in a study of blood T cell repertoires in COVID-19. Repertoires were generated with immunoSEQ multiplex PCR, while TCRdb's copy carries only in-frame clones and drops some. The data contain around 130,000 clones, almost 85% of them singletons. Input material: peripheral blood. The origin of the receptors is a human donor in a cohort sampled during active COVID-19.

V is TRBV29-1 and J is TRBJ2-7, with 9 nucleotides matching TRBD1. The V segment lost 4 bases and the J segment 4 bases; nucleotides outside the gene matches: 11. CDR1 is SQVTM and CDR2 is ANQGSEA in the germline V gene. The CDR3 has 15 amino acids. CDR3 in amino acids: CSVADSDRGDYEQYF. The CDR3 DNA follows: TGCAGCGTTGCGGACTCAGACAGGGGGGATTACGAGCAGTACTTC.

The chain couples TRBV6-5 to TRBJ2-5; TRBD1 aligns across 8 bases. The J segment lost 5 bases and the V segment lost 8 bases, leaving 7 bases of the junction unmatched. The CDR3 loop spans 13 amino acids. The germline gives CDR1 MNHEY, CDR2 SVGAGI. In DNA, the CDR3 is TGTGCCAGCCAAGACAGGGGTTGGGAGACCCAGTACTTC. It encodes CASQDRGWETQYF.

The V and J genes are TRBV11-2 and TRBJ1-1, with a tentative D call TRBD1 (6 bases). Trimming took 3 bases from V and 0 from J, leaving 14 bases between them. Germline assignment: CDR1 SGHAT and CDR2 FQNNGV. The CDR3 runs to 16 residues. The CDR3 region has the DNA TGTGCCAGCAGCTTCGTCGCGACAGGCATGAACACTGAAGCTTTCTTT. This gives the protein CASSFVATGMNTEAFF.

The rearrangement links TRBV5-6 to TRBJ1-5; D gene unclear. CDR1 SGHDT and CDR2 YYEEEE come from the germline V gene. The CDR3 covers 15 residues. Trimming removed 0 bases from V and 2 bases from J, with 9 bases in between. DNA of the CDR3: TGTGCCAGCAGCTTGGCCGGGAGGGGCAATCAGCCCCAGCATTTT. Translating gives CASSLAGRGNQPQHF.

The V gene is TRBV5-1, the J gene TRBJ1-1; the D is unclear. Trimming removed 1 base from V and 4 bases from J, with 14 bases in between. The CDR3 is 15 residues long. CDR1 and CDR2 (germline): SGHRS, YFSETQ. This chain's CDR3 is CASSLFSGWGTEAFF. The CDR3 coding sequence is TGCGCCAGCAGCTTGTTTAGCGGGTGGGGCACTGAAGCTTTCTTT.

This chain links TRBV19 with TRBJ1-5, with TRBD1 matching over 9 bases. The CDR3 sequence is 18 residues long. Per germline, CDR1 LNHDA and CDR2 SQIVND (reference sequence). V trimming: 0 bases; J trimming: 0 bases; junction bases outside the gene matches: 6. CDR3 sequence reads: CASSIDRGQGYSNQPQHF. CDR3 nucleotide sequence: TGTGCCAGTAGTATAGACCGGGGACAGGGATATAGCAATCAGCCCCAGCATTTT.

The chain employs TRBV6-1 and TRBJ1-2; no firm D call. Between the trimmed V and J ends, which lost 2 bases and 5 bases, there was a span of 15 bases. Looked up from germline, CDR1 is MNHNS and CDR2 is SASEGT. The CDR3 has 15 residues. CDR3 loop: CASSESGRNQYGYTF. The DNA of the CDR3 is TGTGCCAGCAGTGAAAGCGGCCGTAACCAATATGGCTACACCTTC.

This chain uses TRBV19 with TRBJ2-5; 7 nucleotides match TRBD1. The CDR3 covers 15 residues. The V gene end was trimmed by 5 bases and the J gene end by 2 bases; junction bases not matched to a gene: 8. Germline CDR1 reads LNHDA; CDR2 reads SQIVND (reference sequence). CDR3 protein: CASSFGQAFQETQYF. The CDR3 region has the DNA TGTGCCAGTAGTTTCGGACAGGCTTTTCAAGAGACCCAGTACTTC.